This is a list of T cell receptor beta chains from one sample in a study of T cell repertoires in cytomegalovirus infection. TCRdb called the reads again in MiXCR, with one record for every CDR3 protein. This sample has approximately 730,000 distinct CDR3 sequences, with roughly 28% found just once. These receptors' targets are unknown. Sequenced material: cultured CD8+ T cells from PBMCs, taken from culture after CMV antigen stimulation. These receptors originate from a human donor in good health (CMV status not recorded). Some clones in this sample may be carry-over from other donors' samples. The CDR3 runs from the conserved cysteine through the conserved F or W. A D gene is named only where the DNA matches it firmly. Rows may omit the clone size; those that give it use once, few, many or a size class.

D,J,size,V,CDR3,DNA
TRBD1,TRBJ2-7,few,TRBV19,CASSISGQGATEQYF,TGTGCCAGTAGTATTTCCGGACAGGGGGCTACCGAGCAGTACTTC
.,TRBJ2-1,.,TRBV19,CASSIRAGVLNEQFF,TGTGCCAGTAGTATAAGGGCAGGGGTACTCAATGAGCAGTTCTTC
.,TRBJ1-4,.,TRBV27,CASSLRRLGEKLFF,TGTGCCAGCAGTTTACGACGCCTTGGGGAAAAACTGTTTTTT
.,TRBJ1-1,.,TRBV7-6,CASSHPGEGTEAFF,TGTGCCAGCAGCCACCCGGGGGAGGGCACTGAAGCTTTCTTT
.,TRBJ2-2,few,TRBV5-6,CASSLVSNTGELFF,TGTGCCAGCAGCTTGGTGTCAAACACCGGGGAGCTGTTTTTT
.,TRBJ2-3,few,TRBV6-1,CASSRTSQGSDTQYF,TGTGCCAGCAGTCGAACTTCACAGGGATCAGATACGCAGTATTTT
.,TRBJ1-1,.,TRBV27,CASSLGWMNTEAFF,TGTGCCAGCAGTTTAGGTTGGATGAACACTGAAGCTTTCTTT
.,TRBJ1-1,few,TRBV19,CASSIGGNAEAFF,TGTGCCAGTAGTATAGGGGGCAACGCTGAAGCTTTCTTT
.,TRBJ1-5,.,TRBV12-3/TRBV12-4,CASSFTGLELGEPQHF,TGTGCCAGCAGTTTTACCGGACTGGAGCTCGGGGAGCCCCAGCATTTT
TRBD2,TRBJ2-7,.,TRBV18,CASSSSGGLNEQYF,TGTGCCAGCTCATCTAGCGGGGGCCTCAACGAGCAGTACTTC
TRBD2,TRBJ2-3,few,TRBV12-3/TRBV12-4,CASSSTPSGAGGSTDTQYF,TGTGCCAGCAGTTCTACCCCTAGCGGGGCCGGCGGGAGCACAGATACGCAGTATTTT
TRBD1,TRBJ1-2,once,TRBV6-2/TRBV6-3,CASSYALEGANGYTF,TGTGCCAGCAGTTACGCTCTGGAGGGGGCGAATGGCTACACCTTC
.,TRBJ1-2,few,TRBV15,CATSRAGHERGYTF,TGTGCCACCAGCAGGGCAGGCCATGAGAGAGGCTACACCTTC
.,TRBJ1-4,many,TRBV7-8,CASSPDRTTNEKLFF,TGTGCCAGCAGCCCTGACAGGACAACTAATGAAAAACTGTTTTTT
.,TRBJ2-3,.,TRBV7-9,CASPEFTDTQYF,TGTGCCAGCCCTGAGTTCACAGATACGCAGTATTTT
.,TRBJ1-5,.,TRBV4-1,CASSQGAVDQPQHF,TGCGCCAGCAGCCAAGGGGCAGTAGATCAGCCCCAGCATTTT
TRBD2,TRBJ2-4,few,TRBV6-2/TRBV6-3,CASSTWTSGKNIQYF,TGTGCCAGCAGCACTTGGACTAGCGGTAAAAACATTCAGTACTTC
TRBD1,TRBJ2-5,.,TRBV7-6,CASSSKSRTGEETQYF,TGTGCCAGCAGCTCAAAAAGTCGGACAGGGGAAGAGACCCAGTACTTC
.,TRBJ1-5,.,TRBV6-5,CASSPAWGNQPQHF,TGTGCCAGCAGCCCGGCGTGGGGAAATCAGCCCCAGCATTTT
TRBD1,TRBJ1-6,.,TRBV7-8,CASSLIGTGVSSPLHF,TGTGCCAGCAGCTTAATAGGGACAGGGGTTTCTTCACCCCTCCACTTT
.,TRBJ2-1,.,TRBV6-5,CASSRQDTLHNEQFF,TGTGCCAGCAGTCGACAGGATACTCTACACAATGAGCAGTTCTTC
.,TRBJ1-4,.,TRBV4-1,CASSQDPFSTNEKLFF,TGCGCCAGCAGCCAAGATCCTTTTTCAACTAATGAAAAACTGTTTTTT
.,TRBJ2-2,few,TRBV12-3/TRBV12-4,CASTQGGGSTGELFF,TGTGCCAGCACACAGGGCGGGGGAAGTACCGGGGAGCTGTTTTTT
.,TRBJ1-2,.,TRBV6-1,CASSDRESDGYTF,TGTGCCAGCAGTGACAGGGAATCGGACGGCTACACCTTC
.,TRBJ2-5,.,TRBV6-1,CASSDPGQETQYF,TGTGCCAGCAGTGATCCAGGCCAAGAGACCCAGTACTTC
.,TRBJ2-1,.,TRBV7-9,CASSLGLLGGPSEQFF,TGTGCCAGCAGCTTAGGTTTACTGGGGGGCCCAAGTGAGCAGTTCTTC
.,TRBJ2-7,.,TRBV7-2,CASSLIATSYGEQYF,TGTGCCAGCAGCTTAATCGCTACCTCGTACGGCGAGCAGTACTTC
.,TRBJ2-6,few,TRBV2,CAILGRFSGANVLTF,TGTGCCATTTTAGGACGGTTCTCTGGGGCCAACGTCCTGACTTTC
.,TRBJ1-2,many,TRBV19,CASSGSPDYGYTF,TGTGCCAGTAGTGGGAGTCCAGACTATGGCTACACCTTC
.,TRBJ2-1,.,TRBV20-1,CSARDARDEQFF,TGCAGTGCTAGAGATGCGAGGGATGAGCAGTTCTTC
TRBD1,TRBJ2-2,.,TRBV5-5,CASSLDRGLNTGELFF,TGTGCCAGCAGCTTGGACAGGGGCCTCAACACCGGGGAGCTGTTTTTT
.,TRBJ1-6,few,TRBV7-9,CASSLGGKPNSPLHF,TGTGCCAGCAGCTTGGGAGGAAAACCAAATTCACCCCTCCACTTT
.,TRBJ1-2,many,TRBV2,CASSLGDEGFYGYTF,TGTGCCAGCAGTCTAGGGGACGAGGGGTTCTATGGCTACACCTTC
TRBD2,TRBJ2-3,.,TRBV4-1,CASSQDVQRGGKDTQYF,TGCGCCAGCAGCCAAGATGTACAGCGGGGGGGAAAAGATACGCAGTATTTT
.,TRBJ1-1,many,TRBV18,CASSPRQGISEDEAFF,TGTGCCAGCTCACCACGGCAGGGTATTTCCGAGGATGAAGCTTTCTTT
.,TRBJ1-1,few,TRBV12-3/TRBV12-4,CASRPDTNTEAFF,TGTGCCAGCAGACCAGACACGAACACTGAAGCTTTCTTT
TRBD2,TRBJ2-1,.,TRBV5-1,CASSLGWLAGAISSYNEQFF,TGCGCCAGCAGCTTGGGATGGCTAGCGGGGGCCATAAGCTCCTACAATGAGCAGTTCTTC
.,TRBJ2-5,.,TRBV20-1,CSARELLAVHGVKETQYF,TGCAGTGCTAGAGAACTCTTGGCCGTCCATGGGGTAAAAGAGACCCAGTACTTC
.,TRBJ1-6,few,TRBV13,CASSPPLSGGRSPLHF,TGTGCCAGCAGCCCCCCTCTCTCTGGGGGCCGTTCACCCCTCCACTTT
.,TRBJ2-1,many,TRBV7-2,CASRLGEQFF,TGTGCCAGCAGGTTGGGAGAGCAGTTCTTC
.,TRBJ1-1,few,TRBV6-1,CASSTDRMNTEAFF,TGTGCCAGCAGCACGGACAGAATGAACACTGAAGCTTTCTTT
TRBD2,TRBJ2-2,.,TRBV3-1,CASSQGPRLAANTGKLFF,TGTGCCAGCAGCCAAGGGCCTAGACTAGCGGCGAACACCGGGAAGCTGTTTTTT
.,TRBJ2-5,many,TRBV7-8,CASSHHKVVETQYF,TGTGCCAGCAGTCACCACAAGGTCGTGGAGACCCAGTACTTC
.,TRBJ1-4,.,TRBV9,CASSVLSGFGNEKLFF,TGTGCCAGCAGCGTACTTTCAGGGTTCGGTAATGAAAAACTGTTTTTT
TRBD2,TRBJ2-7,.,TRBV12-3/TRBV12-4,CASSSRRGSGGIYEQYF,TGTGCCAGCAGTTCCCGAAGGGGTAGCGGGGGGATCTACGAGCAGTACTTC
.,TRBJ2-5,.,TRBV6-5,CASSYSMREPGGETQYF,TGTGCCAGCAGTTACTCGATGCGGGAACCTGGTGGGGAGACCCAGTACTTC
.,TRBJ1-2,.,TRBV6-5,CASSYSSTWGYGYTF,TGTGCCAGCAGTTACTCGTCTACATGGGGGTATGGCTACACCTTC
TRBD2,TRBJ2-1,few,TRBV19,CASSPTSGGRYNEQFF,TGTGCCAGTAGTCCCACTAGCGGGGGGAGGTACAATGAGCAGTTCTTC
.,TRBJ2-3,.,TRBV24-1,CATSDLEDSDTQYF,TGTGCCACCAGTGATTTGGAGGACAGTGATACGCAGTATTTT
.,TRBJ2-2,few,TRBV19,CASSNPSGRNTGELFF,TGTGCCAGTAGTAATCCTTCCGGGAGAAACACCGGGGAGCTGTTTTTT
TRBD1,TRBJ1-6,many,TRBV18,CASSPTGYNSPLHF,TGTGCCAGCTCACCGACAGGGTATAACTCACCCCTCCACTTT
TRBD1,TRBJ1-2,.,TRBV6-1,CASVGTLGQGHLLLYGYTF,TGTGCCAGCGTCGGTACCCTGGGACAGGGGCATCTCCTGCTCTATGGCTACACCTTC
.,TRBJ1-1,.,TRBV19,CASSMVQGRLDTEAFF,TGTGCCAGTAGTATGGTGCAGGGTCGTCTGGACACTGAAGCTTTCTTT
TRBD2,TRBJ2-3,few,TRBV6-2/TRBV6-3,CASNLLAEFGADTQYF,TGTGCCAGCAACTTACTAGCGGAATTTGGGGCAGATACGCAGTATTTT
TRBD2,TRBJ2-1,many,TRBV7-6,CASSLGEGLLDNEQFF,TGTGCCAGCAGCTTAGGGGAGGGACTACTTGACAATGAGCAGTTCTTC
.,TRBJ1-2,.,TRBV4-1,CASSQDLGVRYGYTF,TGCGCCAGCAGCCAAGATCTTGGGGTTCGATATGGCTACACCTTC
.,TRBJ1-1,many,TRBV7-9,CASSATENTEAFF,TGTGCCAGCAGCGCTACAGAGAACACTGAAGCTTTCTTT
.,TRBJ2-7,.,TRBV7-7,CASSLSKGREQYF,TGTGCTAGCAGCTTATCCAAGGGAAGGGAGCAGTACTTC
TRBD1,TRBJ1-5,.,TRBV11-2,CASSPGTGNSNQPQHF,TGTGCCAGCAGCCCAGGGACAGGGAATAGCAATCAGCCCCAGCATTTT
TRBD1,TRBJ1-4,.,TRBV7-9,CASSPPPGQENEKLFF,TGTGCCAGCAGCCCTCCGCCGGGACAGGAAAATGAAAAACTGTTTTTT